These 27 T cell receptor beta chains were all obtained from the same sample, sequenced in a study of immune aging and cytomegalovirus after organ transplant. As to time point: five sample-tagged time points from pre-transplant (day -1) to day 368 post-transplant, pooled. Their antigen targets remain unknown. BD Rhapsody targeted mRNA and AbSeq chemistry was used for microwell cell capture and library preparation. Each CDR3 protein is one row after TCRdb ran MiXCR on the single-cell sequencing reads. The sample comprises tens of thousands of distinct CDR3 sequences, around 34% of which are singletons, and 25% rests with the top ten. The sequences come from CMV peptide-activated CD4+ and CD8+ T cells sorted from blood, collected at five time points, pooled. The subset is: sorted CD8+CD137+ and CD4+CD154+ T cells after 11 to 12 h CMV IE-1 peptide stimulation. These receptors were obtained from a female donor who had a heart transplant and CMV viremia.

The CDR3 nucleotides are TGTGCCAGCAGCGTAGGCGGGACTAGTCGCCGCGAGCAGTACTTC. This sequence encodes CASSVGGTSRREQYF. This chain uses TRBV9 with TRBJ2-7; 8 bases match TRBD2. CDR3 length equals 15 residues. Germline V gives CDR1 SGDLS, CDR2 YYNGEE. Trimming removed 0 bases from V and 6 bases from J; junction bases left unmatched: 8.

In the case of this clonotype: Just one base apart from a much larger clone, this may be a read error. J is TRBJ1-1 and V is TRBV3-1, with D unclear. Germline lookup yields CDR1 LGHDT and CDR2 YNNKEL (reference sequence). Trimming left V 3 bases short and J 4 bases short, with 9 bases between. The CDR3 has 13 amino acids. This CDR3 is CASSHPLGTEAFF. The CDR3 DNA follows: TGTGCCAGCAGCCATCCACTCGGCACTGAAGCTTTCTTT.

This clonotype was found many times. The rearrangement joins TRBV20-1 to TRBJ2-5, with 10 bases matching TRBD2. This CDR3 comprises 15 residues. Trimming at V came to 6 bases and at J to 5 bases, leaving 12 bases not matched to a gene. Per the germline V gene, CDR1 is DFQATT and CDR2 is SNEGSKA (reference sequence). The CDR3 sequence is CSALGSGRAGETQYF. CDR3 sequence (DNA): TGCAGTGCCCTGGGCAGCGGGAGGGCCGGGGAGACCCAGTACTTC.

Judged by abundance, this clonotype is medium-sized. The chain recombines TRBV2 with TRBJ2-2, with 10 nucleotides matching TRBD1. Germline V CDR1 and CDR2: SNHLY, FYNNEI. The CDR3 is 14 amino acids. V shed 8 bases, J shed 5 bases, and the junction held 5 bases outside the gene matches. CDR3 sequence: CASGGQGMTGELFF. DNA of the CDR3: TGTGCCAGCGGGGGACAGGGGATGACCGGGGAGCTGTTTTTT. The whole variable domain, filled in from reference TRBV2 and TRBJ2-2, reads EPEVTQTPSHQVTQMGQEVILRCVPISNHLYFYWYRQILGQKVEFLVSFYNNEISEKSEIFDDQFSVERPDGSNFTLKIRSTKLEDSAMYFCASGGQGMTGELFFGEGSRLTVL.

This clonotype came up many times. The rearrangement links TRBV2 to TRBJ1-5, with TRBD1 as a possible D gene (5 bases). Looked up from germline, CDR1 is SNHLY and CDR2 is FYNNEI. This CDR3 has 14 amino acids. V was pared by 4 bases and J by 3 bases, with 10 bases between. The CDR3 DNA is TGTGCCAGCAGTGCTATGGGGGACAATCAGCCCCAGCATTTT. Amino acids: CASSAMGDNQPQHF.

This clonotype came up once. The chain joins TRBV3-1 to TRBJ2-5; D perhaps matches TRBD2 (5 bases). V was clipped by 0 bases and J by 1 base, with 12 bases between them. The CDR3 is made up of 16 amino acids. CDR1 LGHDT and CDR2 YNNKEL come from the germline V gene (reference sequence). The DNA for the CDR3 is TGTGCCAGCAGCCAAGATGAGGGCACGGTCCAAGAGACCCAGTACTTC. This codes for CASSQDEGTVQETQYF.

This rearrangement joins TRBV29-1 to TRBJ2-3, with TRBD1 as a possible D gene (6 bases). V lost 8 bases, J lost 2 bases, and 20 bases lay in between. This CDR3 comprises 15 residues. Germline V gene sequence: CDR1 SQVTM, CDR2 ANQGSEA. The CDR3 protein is CSTQGHSLATDTQYF. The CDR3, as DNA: TGCAGCACCCAGGGACATTCCCTAGCCACAGATACGCAGTATTTT.

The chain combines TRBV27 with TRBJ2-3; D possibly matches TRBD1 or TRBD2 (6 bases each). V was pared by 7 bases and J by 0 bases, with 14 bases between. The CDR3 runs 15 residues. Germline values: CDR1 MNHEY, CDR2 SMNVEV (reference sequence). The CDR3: CASKGGTVSTDTQYF. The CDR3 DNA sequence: TGTGCCAGCAAAGGGGGGACTGTTAGCACAGATACGCAGTATTTT.

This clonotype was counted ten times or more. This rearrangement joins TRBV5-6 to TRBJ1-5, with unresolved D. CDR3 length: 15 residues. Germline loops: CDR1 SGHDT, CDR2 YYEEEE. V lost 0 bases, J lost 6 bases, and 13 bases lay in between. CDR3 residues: CASSLGPRSRQPQHF. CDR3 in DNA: TGTGCCAGCAGCTTGGGACCCAGGTCCCGTCAGCCCCAGCATTTT.

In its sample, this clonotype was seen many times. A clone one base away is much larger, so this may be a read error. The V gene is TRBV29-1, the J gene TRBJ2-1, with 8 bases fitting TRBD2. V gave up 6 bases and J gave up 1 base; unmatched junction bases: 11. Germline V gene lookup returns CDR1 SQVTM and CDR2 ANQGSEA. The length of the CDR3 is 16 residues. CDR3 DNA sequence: TGCAGCGTCGGGGAGAATACTAGCGGTTCCTACAATGAGCAGTTCTTC. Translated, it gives CSVGENTSGSYNEQFF.

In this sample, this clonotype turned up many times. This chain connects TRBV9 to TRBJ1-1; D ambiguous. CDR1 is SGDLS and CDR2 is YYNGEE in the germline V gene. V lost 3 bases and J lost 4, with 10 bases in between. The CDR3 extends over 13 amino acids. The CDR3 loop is CASSGFTSTEAFF. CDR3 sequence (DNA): TGTGCCAGCAGCGGATTTACTAGCACTGAAGCTTTCTTT.

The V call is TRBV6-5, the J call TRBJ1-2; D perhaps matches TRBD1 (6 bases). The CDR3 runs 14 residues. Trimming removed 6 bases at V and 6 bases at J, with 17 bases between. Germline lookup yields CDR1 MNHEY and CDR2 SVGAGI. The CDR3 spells CASRSTGFLDGYTF. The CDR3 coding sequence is TGTGCCAGCAGATCTACAGGGTTTTTGGATGGCTACACCTTC.

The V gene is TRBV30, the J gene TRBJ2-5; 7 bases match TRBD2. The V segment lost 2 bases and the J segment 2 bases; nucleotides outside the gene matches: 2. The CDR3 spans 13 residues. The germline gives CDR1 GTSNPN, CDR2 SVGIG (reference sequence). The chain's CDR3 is CAWSTSDQETQYF. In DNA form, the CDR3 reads TGTGCCTGGAGTACTAGCGATCAAGAGACCCAGTACTTC.

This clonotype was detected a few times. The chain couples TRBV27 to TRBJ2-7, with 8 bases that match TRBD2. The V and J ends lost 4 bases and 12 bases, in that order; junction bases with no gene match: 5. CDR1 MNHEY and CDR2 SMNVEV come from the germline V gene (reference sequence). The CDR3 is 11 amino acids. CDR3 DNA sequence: TGTGCCAGCAGTTCCACTAGCGGTTCGTACTTC. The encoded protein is CASSSTSGSYF.

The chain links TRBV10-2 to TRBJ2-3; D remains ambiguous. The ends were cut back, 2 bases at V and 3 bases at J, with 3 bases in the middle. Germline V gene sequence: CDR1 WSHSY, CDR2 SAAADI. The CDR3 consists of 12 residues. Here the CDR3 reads CASSERTDTQYF. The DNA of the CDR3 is TGCGCCAGCAGTGAGAGGACAGATACGCAGTATTTT.

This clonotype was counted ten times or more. In DNA form, the CDR3 reads TGCGCCAGCAGCCAGAACACAGGGGGCGCCCAGCCCCAGCATTTT. Encoded protein: CASSQNTGGAQPQHF. This sequence joins TRBV4-1 and TRBJ1-5, with TRBD1 identical over 9 bases. Germline lookup yields CDR1 MGHRA and CDR2 YSYEKL. The trim removed 3 bases at V and 7 bases at J, leaving 7 bases unmatched. CDR3 length: 15 residues.

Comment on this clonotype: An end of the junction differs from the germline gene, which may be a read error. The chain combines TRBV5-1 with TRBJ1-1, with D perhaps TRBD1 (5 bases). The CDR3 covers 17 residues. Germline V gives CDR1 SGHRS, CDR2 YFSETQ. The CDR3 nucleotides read TGCGCCAGCAGCCGAACGGGGGGGTCGACTATGAACACTGGAGCTTTCTTT. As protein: CASSRTGGSTMNTGAFF.

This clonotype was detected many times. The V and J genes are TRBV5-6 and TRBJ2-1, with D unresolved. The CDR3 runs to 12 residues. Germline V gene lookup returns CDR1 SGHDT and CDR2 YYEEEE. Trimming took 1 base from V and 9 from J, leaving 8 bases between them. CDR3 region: CASSLYGFEQFF. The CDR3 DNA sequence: TGTGCCAGCAGCTTGTACGGGTTTGAGCAGTTCTTC.

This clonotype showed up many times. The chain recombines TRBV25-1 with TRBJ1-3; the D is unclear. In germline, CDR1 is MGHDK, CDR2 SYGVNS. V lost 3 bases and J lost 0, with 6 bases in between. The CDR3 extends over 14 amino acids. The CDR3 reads CASSDMASGNTIYF. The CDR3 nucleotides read TGTGCCAGCAGTGACATGGCCTCTGGAAACACCATATATTTT.

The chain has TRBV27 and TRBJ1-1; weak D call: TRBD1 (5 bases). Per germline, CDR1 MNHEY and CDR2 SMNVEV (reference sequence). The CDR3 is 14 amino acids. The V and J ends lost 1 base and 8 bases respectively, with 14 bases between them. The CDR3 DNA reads TGTGCCAGCAGTTTATTTACCGGGACCCCAGAAGCTTTCTTT. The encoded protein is CASSLFTGTPEAFF.

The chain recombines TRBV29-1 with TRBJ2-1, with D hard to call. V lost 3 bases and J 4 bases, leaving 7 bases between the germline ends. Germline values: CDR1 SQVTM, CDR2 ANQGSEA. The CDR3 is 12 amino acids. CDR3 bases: TGCAGCGTTGACCCCAATTACAATGAGCAGTTCTTC. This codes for CSVDPNYNEQFF.

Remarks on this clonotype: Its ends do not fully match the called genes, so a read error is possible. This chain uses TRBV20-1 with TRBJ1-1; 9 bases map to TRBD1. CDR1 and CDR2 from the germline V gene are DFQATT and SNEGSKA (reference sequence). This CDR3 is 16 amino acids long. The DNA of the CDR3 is TGCAGTGCCAGAGCCTCTCTCGAGACAGGGGGCACTGAAGCTTTCTTT. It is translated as CSARASLETGGTEAFF.

CDR3 protein: CASSYAGGQGASFF. CDR3 DNA: TGTGCCAGCAGTTACGCCGGAGGACAGGGGGCCTCGTTCTTT. The genes are TRBV27 and TRBJ1-1; 11 bases map to TRBD1. V was pared by 4 bases and J by 14 bases, with 12 bases of the junction left unmatched. The V gene's germline CDR1 is MNHEY and CDR2 SMNVEV (reference sequence). This CDR3 comprises 14 residues.

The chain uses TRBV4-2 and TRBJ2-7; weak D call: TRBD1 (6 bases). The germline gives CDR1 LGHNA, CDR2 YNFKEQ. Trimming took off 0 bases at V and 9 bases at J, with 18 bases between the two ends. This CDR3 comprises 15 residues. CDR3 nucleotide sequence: TGTGCCAGCAGCCAAGATGGGAACAGGGCCGGCGGGCAGTACTTC. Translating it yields CASSQDGNRAGGQYF.

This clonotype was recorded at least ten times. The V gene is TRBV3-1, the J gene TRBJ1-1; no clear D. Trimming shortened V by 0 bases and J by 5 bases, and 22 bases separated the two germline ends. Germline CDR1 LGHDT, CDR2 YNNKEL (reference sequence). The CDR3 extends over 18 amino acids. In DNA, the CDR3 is TGTGCCAGCAGCCAAGATCTAATCAGCAGGCGACAAGGAACTGAAGCTTTCTTT. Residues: CASSQDLISRRQGTEAFF.

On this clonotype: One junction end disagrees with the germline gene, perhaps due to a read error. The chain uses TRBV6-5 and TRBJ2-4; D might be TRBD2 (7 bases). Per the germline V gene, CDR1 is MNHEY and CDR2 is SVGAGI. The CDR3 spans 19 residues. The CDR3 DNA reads TGTGCCAGCAGGTACTCCGGCAGGGGAGGGGGACTAGCCAAAAACATTCAGTACTTC. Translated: CASRYSGRGGGLAKNIQYF.

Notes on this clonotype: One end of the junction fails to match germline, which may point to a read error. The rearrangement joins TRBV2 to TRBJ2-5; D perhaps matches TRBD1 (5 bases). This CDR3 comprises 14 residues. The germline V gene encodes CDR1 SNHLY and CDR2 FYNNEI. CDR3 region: CASKPTVGQETRYF. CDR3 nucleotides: TGTGCCAGCAAACCGACTGTGGGGCAAGAGACCCGGTACTTC.